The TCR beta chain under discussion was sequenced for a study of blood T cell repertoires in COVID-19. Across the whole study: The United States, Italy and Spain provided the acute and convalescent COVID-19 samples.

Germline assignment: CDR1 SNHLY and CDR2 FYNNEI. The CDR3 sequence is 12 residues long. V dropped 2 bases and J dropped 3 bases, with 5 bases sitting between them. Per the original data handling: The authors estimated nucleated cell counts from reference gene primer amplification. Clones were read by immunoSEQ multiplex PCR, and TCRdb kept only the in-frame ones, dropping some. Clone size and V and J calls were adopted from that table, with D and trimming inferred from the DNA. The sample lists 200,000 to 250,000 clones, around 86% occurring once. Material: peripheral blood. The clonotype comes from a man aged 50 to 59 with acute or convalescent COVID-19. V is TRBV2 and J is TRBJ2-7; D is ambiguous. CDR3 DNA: TGTGCCAGCAGTGAAATAGACTACGAGCAGTACTTC. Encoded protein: CASSEIDYEQYF.